These T cell receptor beta chains were read from a single sample in a study of blood T cells in healthy people across ages. TCRdb recomputed calls from the 5' RACE reads with MiXCR, one row per CDR3 protein. The sample holds around 650,000 distinct CDR3 sequences, approximately 40% seen once. The sample comprised blood. These receptors all stem from a man older than 75 in good health. Each CDR3 is given with its conserved first and last residue. The D gene is left open where the match is weak. Size is stated for part of the rows, as once, few or many counts, or as a class when the clone is expanded.

v_call	d_call	j_call	clone_size	cdr3_aa	cdr3_nt
TRBV6-1	.	TRBJ2-3	.	CASGGRGKASTDTQYF	TGTGCCAGCGGGGGGCGGGGGAAGGCTAGCACAGATACGCAGTATTTT
TRBV27	.	TRBJ2-2	.	CASSAQPAAGELFF	TGTGCCAGCAGTGCCCAACCGGCGGCCGGGGAGCTGTTTTTT
TRBV12-3/TRBV12-4	TRBD2	TRBJ2-1	few	CASSPWGGSGYNEQFF	TGTGCCAGCAGCCCTTGGGGCGGGAGTGGCTACAATGAGCAGTTCTTC
TRBV7-8	.	TRBJ2-3	.	CASSLQTVGTDTQYF	TGTGCCAGCAGCCTACAGACAGTTGGTACAGATACGCAGTATTTT
TRBV29-1	.	TRBJ2-5	many	CSVAQSTQETQYF	TGCAGCGTTGCGCAGTCGACCCAAGAGACCCAGTACTTC
TRBV18	.	TRBJ1-2	.	CASSPLPSPGTAINYGYTF	TGTGCCAGCTCACCACTCCCGTCCCCCGGGACGGCAATAAACTATGGCTACACCTTC
TRBV7-2	TRBD2	TRBJ2-5	.	CAGSLLRGLQETQYF	TGTGCCGGCAGCTTACTACGGGGACTACAAGAGACCCAGTACTTC
TRBV29-1	TRBD1	TRBJ2-1	.	CSVETGFKTNEQFF	TGCAGCGTCGAGACAGGGTTTAAGACGAATGAGCAGTTCTTC
TRBV7-8	TRBD1	TRBJ2-7	.	CASSLGGQRYEQYF	TGTGCCAGCAGCTTAGGGGGACAGAGATACGAGCAGTACTTC
TRBV7-3	.	TRBJ2-5	.	CASSLSVGEETQYF	TGTGCCAGCAGCTTAAGCGTAGGGGAAGAGACCCAGTACTTC
TRBV4-1	.	TRBJ1-1	.	CASSQDGGLGGNTEAFF	TGCGCCAGCAGCCAAGATGGGGGATTAGGTGGTAACACTGAAGCTTTCTTT
TRBV6-2/TRBV6-3	.	TRBJ2-1	.	CASSYSEDPYNEQFF	TGTGCCAGCAGTTACTCGGAAGACCCCTACAATGAGCAGTTCTTC
TRBV7-6	TRBD2	TRBJ2-7	few	CASSLSTSSGAYEQYF	TGTGCCAGCAGCTTATCGACGTCTAGCGGGGCCTACGAGCAGTACTTC
TRBV6-5	.	TRBJ1-5	.	CAGSSSDGRNQPQHF	TGTGCCGGCAGTTCATCGGACGGGCGAAATCAGCCCCAGCATTTT
TRBV15	.	TRBJ2-3	.	CATGRGRTTDTQYF	TGTGCCACCGGTAGAGGCAGGACTACAGATACGCAGTATTTT
TRBV7-2	.	TRBJ1-2	many	CASSRRTATYGYTF	TGTGCCAGCAGCCGTCGGACAGCGACCTATGGCTACACCTTC
TRBV10-3	TRBD1	TRBJ1-4	.	CASHSGQPNEKLFF	TGTGCCAGTCACTCGGGACAGCCAAATGAAAAACTGTTTTTT
TRBV6-6	TRBD1	TRBJ2-7	many	CASSYELDRFSYEQYF	TGTGCCAGCAGTTACGAGTTGGACAGGTTTTCCTACGAGCAGTACTTC
TRBV11-3	.	TRBJ2-1	few	CASSLGGLTYNEQFF	TGTGCCAGCAGCTTAGGAGGTTTAACCTACAATGAGCAGTTCTTC
TRBV7-2	.	TRBJ2-5	many	CASSLHPGKETQYF	TGTGCCAGCAGCTTACACCCAGGGAAAGAGACCCAGTACTTC
TRBV4-2	TRBD1	TRBJ2-7	few	CASSREQGAQTYEQYF	TGTGCCAGCAGCCGGGAGCAGGGGGCGCAAACCTACGAGCAGTACTTC
TRBV10-1	.	TRBJ2-3	.	CASSAGWDTQYF	TGCGCCAGCAGCGCGGGTTGGGATACGCAGTATTTT
TRBV15	TRBD2	TRBJ2-7	.	CATSRLSGSSYEQYF	TGTGCCACCAGCAGGTTAAGCGGGAGTAGTTACGAGCAGTACTTC
TRBV20-1	.	TRBJ1-5	.	CSASGGGVAQPQHF	TGCAGTGCCTCCGGTGGGGGGGTGGCTCAGCCCCAGCATTTT
TRBV9	TRBD1	TRBJ2-1	.	CASSDRRGPKYNEQFF	TGTGCCAGCAGCGACCGCAGGGGGCCCAAATACAATGAGCAGTTCTTC
TRBV7-2	.	TRBJ2-2	.	CASSLARRTGELFF	TGTGCCAGCAGCTTAGCGCGCCGCACCGGGGAGCTGTTTTTT
TRBV7-9	TRBD2	TRBJ2-3	.	CASSFLAGAGADTQYF	TGTGCCAGCAGCTTCTTAGCGGGGGCGGGCGCAGATACGCAGTATTTT
TRBV6-5	TRBD2	TRBJ2-5	.	CASSYWRAGYQETQYF	TGTGCCAGCAGTTATTGGAGAGCGGGGTACCAAGAGACCCAGTACTTC
TRBV6-6	TRBD2	TRBJ2-4	.	CTSSYLADPPIQYF	TGTACCAGCAGTTACCTAGCGGACCCGCCCATTCAGTACTTC
TRBV7-2	.	TRBJ1-4	few	CASSLDRVGLNEKLFF	TGTGCCAGCAGCTTAGACAGGGTGGGGCTTAATGAAAAACTGTTTTTT
TRBV20-1	.	TRBJ2-7	many	CSASPMNEQYF	TGCAGTGCTAGCCCTATGAACGAGCAGTACTTC
TRBV7-2	TRBD2	TRBJ2-1	few	CASSYQSTSGNEQFF	TGTGCCAGCAGCTATCAATCGACTAGCGGCAATGAGCAGTTCTTC
TRBV5-1	TRBD2	TRBJ2-1	.	CASSLGLAGSCNEQFF	TGCGCCAGCAGCTTGGGCCTAGCGGGGTCCTGCAATGAGCAGTTCTTC